This T cell receptor (beta chain) appears in the sequencing data of a study of T cells in Graves' hyperthyroidism and ophthalmopathy (dated by TCRdb to the late 2010s). Background on the whole study: Peripheral blood was collected at initial diagnosis, before any treatment. To identify TCR V-J signatures that set the groups apart, the researchers used a discovery cohort of approximately 98 patients, made up of approximately 43 with Graves' ophthalmopathy and 57 with stable Graves' hyperthyroidism. Prospective prediction of ophthalmopathy was tested in an independent validation cohort of fewer than 20 hyperthyroidism patients and 17 patients who later progressed to ophthalmopathy. The roughly 91 discovery patients were randomly split 7:3 into training and test sets. The study also compared thyroid tissue and blood T-cell repertoires from 6 or 7 Graves' hyperthyroidism patients. After sampling, hyperthyroidism patients received methimazole starting at 30 mg daily, and ophthalmopathy patients received high-dose intravenous methylprednisolone. According to the paper, TCR Vbeta CDR3 sequencing was carried out on some 130 peripheral blood samples, which came from 40 to 45 ophthalmopathy, fewer than 80 hyperthyroidism and about 17 progressor patients. Paper-wide results and their limitations: Sample size was not statistically predetermined, and investigators were not blinded to group allocation. In validation, the model predicted progression to ophthalmopathy with about 71% sensitivity and over 72% specificity, a median of 6.5 months before onset. Blood samples also contained most of the expanded thyroid clonotypes (frequency above 0.001), which suggests that blood repertoires may reflect thyroid immune responses. A model built on a 13 V-J signature distinguished ophthalmopathy from stable hyperthyroidism, reaching 87.88% sensitivity and about 81% specificity in cross-validation and 80%/75% in testing.

The TCR beta CDR3 regions were amplified from the RNA transcripts. The first round of RT-PCR for the TCR CDR3 was performed with the HTBI primer set and the Qiagen OneStep RT-PCR kit. A second multiplex PCR round built the libraries, followed by size selection and purification. The libraries were sequenced on an Illumina HiSeq2000 using paired-end 100 bp reads. The paper's processing steps were these. Raw data were processed with SOAPnuke, discarding reads with adapters, uncalled bases, mean Phred below 15, or no exact constant-primer or identifier match. High-quality paired reads were merged with COPE v1.2.5, and unique nucleotide sequences were defined as clonotypes. MiTCR v1.1 was used to align the clonotypes against IMGT TRBV, TRBD and TRBJ reference segments. Only V-J combinations with frequency above 0.0001, covering 99% to 99.2% of repertoires, were analysed. A TCS score was defined as the ratio of F50 (clonal expansion) to E x V (chaos), with BLOSUM62-based TCRdist applied between CDR3 peptides within each V-J. Welch's t-statistics and random forest reduced roughly 530 V-J features to 13, which were used in a naive Bayes classifier (R e1071). The public reads were reanalyzed by TCRdb: fastp trimming at Q25, MiXCR alignment, in-frame beta chains only. Each record represents a unique CDR3 protein, reported with the most common genes and DNA among its rows. TCRdb, rather than the study authors, made the V and J calls. Recorded for this sample are a few hundred thousand distinct CDR3 sequences; roughly 12% of them occurred a single time. 20% of the sample is held by the ten biggest clonotypes.

A note on this clonotype: Its antigen remains undetermined. Per-base quality was not reported, and no clone a single base away is much larger than it.

Hyperthyroidism patients were newly diagnosed, had a disease duration of under 2 months, and were aged 18 to 65 years. Any patient with an uncontrolled infection, another autoimmune disease, pregnancy or lactation was excluded. Diagnoses were based on clinical symptoms, serum thyroxine and TRAb, thyroid ultrasound and orbital computed tomography. Blood from progressor patients was drawn when they were first diagnosed with hyperthyroidism, before any ophthalmopathy symptoms appeared. PBMCs were isolated from 7.5 to 10 ml of fresh peripheral blood by Ficoll-Paque density gradient centrifugation. Patients classed as progressors first received a Graves' hyperthyroidism diagnosis and then went on to develop ophthalmopathy during follow-up. Total RNA was extracted using Trizol reagent, and RNA quality was assessed on an Agilent 2100 Bioanalyzer. The CDR3 goes from the cysteine to the phenylalanine over 17 residues. Of the read, only the CDR3 DNA is kept; its 51 bases are in frame from base 1. V and J lose 5 bases and 4 bases, and a span of 18 bases separates them. CDR1 and CDR2, looked up from the germline V gene, are SGHVS and FQNEAQ.

The sample consisted of blood. The chain uses TRBV7-8 and TRBJ1-6; there is no confident call for the D gene. The receptor was derived from a man aged 25-45 years with Graves' hyperthyroidism that later progressed to Graves' ophthalmopathy. The CDR3 in this case is CASSHGSEGAYNSPLHF. The DNA reads as follows: TGTGCCAGCAGCCACGGGAGCGAGGGTGCATATAATTCACCCCTCCACTTT.